This is a list of T cell receptor beta chains from one sample in a study of T-cell memory formation after mild COVID-19. TCRdb processed the 5' RACE reads anew with MiXCR; each CDR3 protein has one entry. The sample yields about 190,000 distinct CDR3 sequences, approximately 16% seen once. Sequencing was performed on PBMCs or a T cell subset sorted from them (not recorded which). The receptors originated from an adult woman who had mild COVID-19 (a few samples of this study predate the infection). Cell type and time point are not known. Each CDR3 is given with its conserved first and last residue. D genes are given only for firm matches. The listing skips clone size in some rows; elsewhere it reads once, few, many or a size class.

clone size | J gene | V gene | D gene | CDR3 DNA | CDR3 protein
few | TRBJ2-1 | TRBV7-9 | - | TGTGCCAGCAGCTTAGGCCACAGAAATGAGCAGTTCTTC | CASSLGHRNEQFF
few | TRBJ1-1 | TRBV20-1 | - | TGCAGTGCTAGAGTCACAGGATCTGAAGCTTTCTTT | CSARVTGSEAFF
many | TRBJ2-5 | TRBV12-3/TRBV12-4 | - | TGTGCCAGCAGTTTAGCGGGGGCCGGGGAGACCCAGTACTTC | CASSLAGAGETQYF
few | TRBJ2-3 | TRBV2 | - | TGTGCCAGCAGGGGCGCGGGGACAGATACGCAGTATTTT | CASRGAGTDTQYF
- | TRBJ2-3 | TRBV7-8 | - | TGTGCCAGCAGCCCGGCGGGACAGTCAGTCACAGATACGCAGTATTTT | CASSPAGQSVTDTQYF
- | TRBJ2-7 | TRBV2 | - | TGTGCCAGCACAAGGGGATCTCTTTCCTACGAGCAGTACTTC | CASTRGSLSYEQYF
few | TRBJ2-6 | TRBV11-2 | - | TGTGCCAGCAGCTGGCCTCCTGGGGCCAACGTCCTGACTTTC | CASSWPPGANVLTF
- | TRBJ2-1 | TRBV4-2 | - | TGTGCCAGCAGCCAAGATGGGGGGACATCCTACAATGAGCAGTTCTTC | CASSQDGGTSYNEQFF
- | TRBJ1-6 | TRBV5-1 | TRBD1 | TGCGCCAGCAGCTTTCAACAGGGGGCGAAGTCGCCCCTCCACTTT | CASSFQQGAKSPLHF
few | TRBJ2-7 | TRBV5-5 | - | TGTGCCAGCAGCTTGGGACAGGAGATTTCCTACGAGCAGTACTTC | CASSLGQEISYEQYF
many | TRBJ2-1 | TRBV3-1 | TRBD2 | TGTGCCAGCAGCCATAGCGGGGGGGCCCACAATGAGCAGTTCTTC | CASSHSGGAHNEQFF
few | TRBJ2-2 | TRBV7-2 | - | TGTGCCAGCACCAAGTCTCGGAGCATAACCGGGGAGCTGTTTTTT | CASTKSRSITGELFF
few | TRBJ2-7 | TRBV4-1 | TRBD2 | TGCGCCAGCAGCCGCAAACTAGCGGGGGAAGCCTACGAGCAGTACTTC | CASSRKLAGEAYEQYF
many | TRBJ2-1 | TRBV12-3/TRBV12-4 | TRBD1 | TGTGCCAGCAGGCCCGGGACAGGGGTAAGGAATGAGCAGTTCTTC | CASRPGTGVRNEQFF
few | TRBJ2-2 | TRBV7-7 | - | TGTGCCAGCAGCTTAAGGGTAACCGGGGAGCTGTTTTTT | CASSLRVTGELFF
- | TRBJ1-1 | TRBV12-3/TRBV12-4 | - | TGTGCCAGCAGGGAAGGCTTCGGAACTGAAGCTTTCTTT | CASREGFGTEAFF
- | TRBJ1-1 | TRBV12-3/TRBV12-4 | - | TGTGCCAGCACCCTGAGGACTGAAGCTTTCTTT | CASTLRTEAFF
- | TRBJ2-1 | TRBV2 | TRBD2 | TGTGCCGGGAGACTAGCGGGAACCTACAATGAGCAGTTCTTC | CAGRLAGTYNEQFF
many | TRBJ2-1 | TRBV10-3 | - | TGTGCCATCAGTGATGGCTCCCACAATGAGCAGTTCTTC | CAISDGSHNEQFF
- | TRBJ2-3 | TRBV5-1 | - | TGCGCCAGCAATTTTGCTTACAAAGGCACAGATACGCAGTATTTT | CASNFAYKGTDTQYF
- | TRBJ2-5 | TRBV2 | - | TGTGCCAGCAGTATGTGGGGTTCACAAGAGACCCAGTACTTC | CASSMWGSQETQYF
many | TRBJ2-2 | TRBV4-3 | - | TGCGCCAGCAGCCAAGATGTGAGGGGTAACACCGGGGAGCTGTTTTTT | CASSQDVRGNTGELFF
many | TRBJ2-5 | TRBV5-1 | - | TGTGCCAGCAGCTTAGCGTTGGAGACCCAGTACTTC | CASSLALETQYF
- | TRBJ2-4 | TRBV4-1 | - | TGCGCCAGCAGCCAATTCCCGGGACAATTGGACATTCAGTACTTC | CASSQFPGQLDIQYF
- | TRBJ2-2 | TRBV20-1 | TRBD1 | TGCAGTGCAGCACACAGGGGGTCCGGGGAGCTGTTTTTT | CSAAHRGSGELFF
- | TRBJ1-1 | TRBV18 | - | TGTGCCAGCTCAGGAAATTCAAAGAACACTGAAGCTTTCTTT | CASSGNSKNTEAFF
few | TRBJ1-1 | TRBV12-3/TRBV12-4 | TRBD1 | TGTGCCAGCAGTGACAGGGTAGGAGTGAACACTGAAGCTTTCTTT | CASSDRVGVNTEAFF
- | TRBJ1-2 | TRBV6-5 | - | TGTGCCAGCAGCACTGACAGGACTGGCTACACCTTC | CASSTDRTGYTF
few | TRBJ2-1 | TRBV6-1 | - | TGTGCCAGCAGTGAAGTCTGGGGGACGTCCTACAATGAGCAGTTCTTC | CASSEVWGTSYNEQFF
many | TRBJ2-7 | TRBV9 | - | TGTGCCAGCAGCGTGGGGACGACCACCTACGAGCAGTACTTC | CASSVGTTTYEQYF
- | TRBJ1-5 | TRBV12-3/TRBV12-4 | TRBD1 | TGTGCCAGCAGGGGCCCGGGACAGGGGTCTTATAGCAATCAGCCCCAGCATTTT | CASRGPGQGSYSNQPQHF
- | TRBJ1-5 | TRBV4-3 | - | TGCGCCAGCAGCCAAGGGGCAGGGGCGCCCCAGCATTTT | CASSQGAGAPQHF
- | TRBJ2-5 | TRBV20-1 | TRBD2 | TGCAGTGCTAGATGGGGGGGGGAGACCCAGTACTTC | CSARWGGETQYF
medium-sized | TRBJ2-6 | TRBV12-3/TRBV12-4 | - | TGTGCCAGCACCCAGGGGGGGCTTGGGGCCAACGTCCTGACTTTC | CASTQGGLGANVLTF
few | TRBJ2-7 | TRBV3-1 | TRBD2 | TGTGCCAGCAGCCAAGGGACTAGCGGCAGGCTCTGGGAGCAGTACTTC | CASSQGTSGRLWEQYF
- | TRBJ1-1 | TRBV7-3 | - | TGTGCCAGCAGCTTAAATTGGAACACTGAAGCTTTCTTT | CASSLNWNTEAFF
- | TRBJ1-5 | TRBV12-5 | - | TGTGCTAGTGGTTTGCAAACTTCGGGGGGGCCCCAGCATTTT | CASGLQTSGGPQHF
few | TRBJ2-5 | TRBV18 | - | TGTGCCAGCTCACCTCAGACGGGAGAGACCCAGTACTTC | CASSPQTGETQYF
once | TRBJ2-3 | TRBV11-3 | - | TGTGCCAGCAGCAAAAAGTCCGGGGATACGCAGTATTTT | CASSKKSGDTQYF
- | TRBJ2-5 | TRBV4-3 | TRBD1 | TGCGCCAGCAGCTCAAGATTAAGGACAGGGATTCAAGAGACCCAGTACTTC | CASSSRLRTGIQETQYF
few | TRBJ2-3 | TRBV3-1 | - | TGTGCCAGCATGAAAAACGGCGGGGTTACAGATACGCAGTATTTT | CASMKNGGVTDTQYF
- | TRBJ2-1 | TRBV19 | - | TGTGCCAGTTGGGGGGGCGAGCAGTTCTTC | CASWGGEQFF
few | TRBJ1-4 | TRBV20-1 | TRBD1 | TGCAGTGCTTCCGGGACAGGCTCACTAGGGAATGAAAAACTGTTTTTT | CSASGTGSLGNEKLFF
many | TRBJ2-1 | TRBV7-3 | TRBD2 | TGTGCCAGCAGCTTGTGGACTAGCGGGAGCGATGAGCAGTTCTTC | CASSLWTSGSDEQFF
- | TRBJ2-3 | TRBV18 | - | TGTGCCAGCTCACCAAAAATCAGAGATACGCAGTATTTT | CASSPKIRDTQYF
- | TRBJ1-6 | TRBV6-1 | - | TGTGCCAGCAGTGAAAATTCACCCCTCCACTTT | CASSENSPLHF
once | TRBJ2-7 | TRBV7-3 | - | TGTGCCAGCAGCTCGGGACAAACCTACGAGCAGTACTTC | CASSSGQTYEQYF
many | TRBJ1-1 | TRBV11-2 | TRBD1 | TGTGCCAGCAGCTTTGACAGGGGGCTTACTGAAGCTTTCTTT | CASSFDRGLTEAFF
few | TRBJ2-3 | TRBV11-2 | - | TGTGCCAGCAGCCCCCCTATGAGAGGGACCACAGATACGCAGTATTTT | CASSPPMRGTTDTQYF
many | TRBJ2-3 | TRBV20-1 | TRBD2 | TGCAGTGCGCTACCGGGACTAGCGGGAGGCACAGATACGCAGTATTTT | CSALPGLAGGTDTQYF
few | TRBJ2-1 | TRBV29-1 | TRBD2 | TGCAGCGTTGCCAGCGGGGGGCCATTCTCCTACAATGAGCAGTTCTTC | CSVASGGPFSYNEQFF
few | TRBJ1-2 | TRBV5-1 | TRBD1 | TGCGCCAGCAACACCGGGACAGGGGGCCTTGGCGGCTACACCTTC | CASNTGTGGLGGYTF
few | TRBJ2-2 | TRBV6-6 | - | TGTGCCAGCAGCGAAGGGCTGGCGGGGACCGGGGAGCTGTTTTTT | CASSEGLAGTGELFF